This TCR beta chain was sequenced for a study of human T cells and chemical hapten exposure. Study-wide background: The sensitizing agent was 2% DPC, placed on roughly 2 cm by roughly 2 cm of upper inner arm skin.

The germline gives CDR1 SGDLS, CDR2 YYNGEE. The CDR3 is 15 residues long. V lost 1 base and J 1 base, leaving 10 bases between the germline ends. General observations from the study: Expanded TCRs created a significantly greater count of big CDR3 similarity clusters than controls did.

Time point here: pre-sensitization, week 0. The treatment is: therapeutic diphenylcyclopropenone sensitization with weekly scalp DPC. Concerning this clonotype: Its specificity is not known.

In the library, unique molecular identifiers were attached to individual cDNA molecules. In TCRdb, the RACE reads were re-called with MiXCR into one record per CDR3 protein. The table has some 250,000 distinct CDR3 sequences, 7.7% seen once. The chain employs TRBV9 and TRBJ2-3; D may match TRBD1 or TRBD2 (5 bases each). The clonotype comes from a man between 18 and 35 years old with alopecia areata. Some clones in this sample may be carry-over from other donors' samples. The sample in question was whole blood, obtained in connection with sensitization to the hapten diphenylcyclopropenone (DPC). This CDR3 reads CASSVRGDRTDTQYF. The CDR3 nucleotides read TGTGCCAGCAGCGTAAGGGGAGATCGCACAGATACGCAGTATTTT.